The clone carrying this T cell receptor beta chain came up once. The data were obtained in a study of blood T cell repertoires in COVID-19. Study in general: Acute-phase and convalescent COVID-19 samples originated in the United States, Italy and Spain. From T cells, B-cell-depleted T cells, or PBMCs came the material, which was cDNA or gDNA.

As handled by the study authors: Nucleated cell counts were estimated from reference gene primer amplification. Here immunoSEQ multiplex PCR was the method, and the copy in TCRdb shows in-frame clones only, minus some. V and J calls and clone size are as listed in that table; D and trimming were resolved from the DNA. This table has 200,000 or so clones, 89% appearing once. The receptor was isolated from a man aged 55-75 years who had recovered from COVID-19. Sequenced input: peripheral blood.

The CDR3 region has the DNA TGTGCCAGCAGCTTTCGGTCGGGTAGAGGCCGTAATCAGCCCCAGCATTTT. Amino acid sequence: CASSFRSGRGRNQPQHF. V and J are TRBV5-8 and TRBJ1-5, with D unclear. The germline CDR1 and CDR2 sequences are SGHTS and YDEGEE. Trimming left V 2 bases short and J 4 bases short, with 19 bases between. CDR3 length: 17 residues.